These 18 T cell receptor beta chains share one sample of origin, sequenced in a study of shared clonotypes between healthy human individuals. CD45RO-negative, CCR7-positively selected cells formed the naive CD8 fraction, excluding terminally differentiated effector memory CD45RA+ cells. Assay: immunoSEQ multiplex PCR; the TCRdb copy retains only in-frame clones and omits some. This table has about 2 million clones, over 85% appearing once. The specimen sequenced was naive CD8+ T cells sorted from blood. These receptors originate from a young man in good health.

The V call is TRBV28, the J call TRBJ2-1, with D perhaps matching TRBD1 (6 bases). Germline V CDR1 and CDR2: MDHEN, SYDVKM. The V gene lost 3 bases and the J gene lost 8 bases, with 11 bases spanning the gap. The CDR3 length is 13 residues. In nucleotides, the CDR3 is TGTGCCAGCAGTTTTGCAGGGGTCGATGAGCAGTTCTTC. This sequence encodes CASSFAGVDEQFF.

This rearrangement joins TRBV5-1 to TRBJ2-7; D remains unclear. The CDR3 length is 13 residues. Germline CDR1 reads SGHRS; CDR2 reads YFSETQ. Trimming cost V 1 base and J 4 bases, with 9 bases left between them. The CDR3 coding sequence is TGCGCCAGCAGCTTGTTTACAGTGTACGAGCAGTACTTC. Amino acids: CASSLFTVYEQYF. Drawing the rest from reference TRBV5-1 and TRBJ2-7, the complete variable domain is KAGVTQTPRYLIKTRGQQVTLSCSPISGHRSVSWYQQTPGQGLQFLFEYFSETQRNKGNFPGRFSGRQFSNSRSEMNVSTLELGDSALYLCASSLFTVYEQYFGPGTRLTVT.

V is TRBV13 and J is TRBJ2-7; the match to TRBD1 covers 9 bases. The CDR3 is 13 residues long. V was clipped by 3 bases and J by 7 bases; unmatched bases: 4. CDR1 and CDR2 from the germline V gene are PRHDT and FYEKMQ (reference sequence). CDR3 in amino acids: CASSFDRGEEQYF. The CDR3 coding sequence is TGTGCCAGCAGCTTCGACAGGGGGGAAGAGCAGTACTTC. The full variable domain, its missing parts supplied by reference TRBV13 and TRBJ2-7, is AAGVIQSPRHLIKEKRETATLKCYPIPRHDTVYWYQQGPGQDPQFLISFYEKMQSDKGSIPDRFSAQQFSDYHSELNMSSLELGDSALYFCASSFDRGEEQYFGPGTRLTVT.

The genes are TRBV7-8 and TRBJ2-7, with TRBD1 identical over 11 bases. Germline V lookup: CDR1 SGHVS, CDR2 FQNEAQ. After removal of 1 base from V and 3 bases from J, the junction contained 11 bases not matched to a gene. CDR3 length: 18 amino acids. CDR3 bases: TGTGCCAGCAGCTTAGAATGGGACAGGGGGATGGACTACTACGAGCAGTACTTC. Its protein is CASSLEWDRGMDYYEQYF.

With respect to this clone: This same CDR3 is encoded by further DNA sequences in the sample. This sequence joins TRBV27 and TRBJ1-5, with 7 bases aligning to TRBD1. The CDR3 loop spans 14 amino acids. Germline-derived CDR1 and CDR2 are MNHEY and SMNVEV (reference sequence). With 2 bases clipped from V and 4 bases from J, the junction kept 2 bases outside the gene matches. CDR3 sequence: CASSLRQGNQPQHF. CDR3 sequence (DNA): TGTGCCAGCAGTTTAAGACAGGGAAATCAGCCCCAGCATTTT.

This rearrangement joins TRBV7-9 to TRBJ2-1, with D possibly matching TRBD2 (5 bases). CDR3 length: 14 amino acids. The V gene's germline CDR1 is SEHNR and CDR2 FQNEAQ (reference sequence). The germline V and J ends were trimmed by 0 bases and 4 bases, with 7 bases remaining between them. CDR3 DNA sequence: TGTGCCAGCAGCTTAGCGACTAAATACAATGAGCAGTTCTTC. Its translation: CASSLATKYNEQFF. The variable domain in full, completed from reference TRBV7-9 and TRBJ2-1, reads DTGVSQNPRHKITKRGQNVTFRCDPISEHNRLYWYRQTLGQGPEFLTYFQNEAQLEKSRLLSDRFSAERPKGSFSTLEIQRTEQGDSAMYLCASSLATKYNEQFFGPGTRLTVL.

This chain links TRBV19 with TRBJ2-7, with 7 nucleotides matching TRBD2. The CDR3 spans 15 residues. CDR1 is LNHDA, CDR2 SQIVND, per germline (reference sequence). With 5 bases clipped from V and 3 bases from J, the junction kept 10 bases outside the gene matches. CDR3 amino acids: CASSLDGSGLYEQYF. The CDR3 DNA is TGTGCCAGTAGTCTCGATGGTAGCGGGCTCTACGAGCAGTACTTC.

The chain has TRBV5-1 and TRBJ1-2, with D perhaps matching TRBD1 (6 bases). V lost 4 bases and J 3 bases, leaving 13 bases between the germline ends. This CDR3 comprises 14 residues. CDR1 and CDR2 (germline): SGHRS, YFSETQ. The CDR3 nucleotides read TGCGCCAGCAGCCCCAGGGGAGTTGACTATGGCTACACCTTC. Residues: CASSPRGVDYGYTF.

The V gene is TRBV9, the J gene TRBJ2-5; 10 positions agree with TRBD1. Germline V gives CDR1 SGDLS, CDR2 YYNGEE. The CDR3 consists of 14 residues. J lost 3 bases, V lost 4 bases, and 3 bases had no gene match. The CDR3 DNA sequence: TGTGCCAGCAGCCAAGGACAGGGGGAAGAGACCCAGTACTTC. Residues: CASSQGQGEETQYF. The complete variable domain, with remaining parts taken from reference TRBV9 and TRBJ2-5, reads DSGVTQTPKHLITATGQRVTLRCSPRSGDLSVYWYQQSLDQGLQFLIQYYNGEERAKGNILERFSAQQFPDLHSELNLSSLELGDSALYFCASSQGQGEETQYFGPGTRLLVL.

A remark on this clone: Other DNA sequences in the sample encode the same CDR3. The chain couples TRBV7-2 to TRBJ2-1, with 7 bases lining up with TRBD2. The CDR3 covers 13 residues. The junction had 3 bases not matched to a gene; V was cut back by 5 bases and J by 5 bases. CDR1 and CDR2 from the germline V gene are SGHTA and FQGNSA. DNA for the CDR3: TGTGCCAGCAGCCTGGGACTAAACAATGAGCAGTTCTTC. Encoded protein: CASSLGLNNEQFF.

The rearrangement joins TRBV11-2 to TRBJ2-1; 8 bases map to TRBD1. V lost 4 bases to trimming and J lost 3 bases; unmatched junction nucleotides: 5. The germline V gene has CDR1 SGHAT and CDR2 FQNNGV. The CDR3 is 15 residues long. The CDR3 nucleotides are TGTGCCAGCAGCTCGACAGGGGATGGCTACAATGAGCAGTTCTTC. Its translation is CASSSTGDGYNEQFF. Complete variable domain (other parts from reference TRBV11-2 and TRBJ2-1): EAGVAQSPRYKIIEKRQSVAFWCNPISGHATLYWYQQILGQGPKLLIQFQNNGVVDDSQLPKDRFSAERLKGVDSTLKIQPAKLEDSAVYLCASSSTGDGYNEQFFGPGTRLTVL.

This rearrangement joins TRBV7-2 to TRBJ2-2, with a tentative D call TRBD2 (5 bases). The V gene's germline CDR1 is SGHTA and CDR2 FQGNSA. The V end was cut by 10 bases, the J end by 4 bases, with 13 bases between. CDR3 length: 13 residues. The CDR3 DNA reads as TGTGCCACGGACTCAGTCGGCACCGGGGAGCTGTTTTTT. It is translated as CATDSVGTGELFF.

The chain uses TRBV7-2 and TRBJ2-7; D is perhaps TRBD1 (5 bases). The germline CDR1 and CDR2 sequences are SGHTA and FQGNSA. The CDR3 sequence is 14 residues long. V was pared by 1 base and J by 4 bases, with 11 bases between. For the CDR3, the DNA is TGTGCCAGCAGCTTAGATTCAGGGTGGTACGAGCAGTACTTC. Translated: CASSLDSGWYEQYF.

The CDR3 sequence is CASSLATGGTGQETQYF. The CDR3 nucleotides read TGTGCCAGCAGCTTAGCGACTGGCGGGACAGGACAAGAGACCCAGTACTTC. The chain recombines TRBV7-9 with TRBJ2-5; 8 nucleotides align to TRBD1. The germline gives CDR1 SEHNR, CDR2 FQNEAQ (reference sequence). V lost 0 bases and J lost 2; bases outside the gene matches: 8. This CDR3 is built from 17 residues.

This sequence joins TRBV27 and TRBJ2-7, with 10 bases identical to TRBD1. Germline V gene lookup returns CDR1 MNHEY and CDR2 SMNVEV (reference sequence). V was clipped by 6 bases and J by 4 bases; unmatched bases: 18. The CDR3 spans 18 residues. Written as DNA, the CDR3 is TGTGCCAGCAGCGGCCAGCAGTCAGCGGGACAGGGGATTTACGAGCAGTACTTC. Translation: CASSGQQSAGQGIYEQYF.

CDR3 sequence (DNA): TGTGCCTCGGGCGACGGGGCCTACGAGCAGTACTTC. Translation gives CASGDGAYEQYF. V and J are TRBV30 and TRBJ2-7, with a possible D match to TRBD2 (5 bases). The CDR3 length is 12 residues. Trimming took 7 bases from V and 2 from J, leaving 12 bases between them. CDR1 and CDR2 from the germline V gene are GTSNPN and SVGIG (reference sequence).

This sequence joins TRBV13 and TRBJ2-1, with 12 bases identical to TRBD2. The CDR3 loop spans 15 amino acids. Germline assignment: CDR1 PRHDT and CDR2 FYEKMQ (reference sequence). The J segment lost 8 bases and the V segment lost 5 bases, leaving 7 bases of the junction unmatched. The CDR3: CASSITSGRSHEQFF. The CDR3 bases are TGTGCCAGCAGCATCACTAGCGGGAGGTCCCATGAGCAGTTCTTC. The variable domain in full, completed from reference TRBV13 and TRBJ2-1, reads AAGVIQSPRHLIKEKRETATLKCYPIPRHDTVYWYQQGPGQDPQFLISFYEKMQSDKGSIPDRFSAQQFSDYHSELNMSSLELGDSALYFCASSITSGRSHEQFFGPGTRLTVL.

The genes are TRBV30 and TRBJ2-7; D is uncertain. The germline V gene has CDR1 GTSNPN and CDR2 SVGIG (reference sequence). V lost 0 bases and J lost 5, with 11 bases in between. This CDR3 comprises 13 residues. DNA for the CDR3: TGTGCCTGGAGTGTATGGGCGGAACACGAGCAGTACTTC. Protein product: CAWSVWAEHEQYF.